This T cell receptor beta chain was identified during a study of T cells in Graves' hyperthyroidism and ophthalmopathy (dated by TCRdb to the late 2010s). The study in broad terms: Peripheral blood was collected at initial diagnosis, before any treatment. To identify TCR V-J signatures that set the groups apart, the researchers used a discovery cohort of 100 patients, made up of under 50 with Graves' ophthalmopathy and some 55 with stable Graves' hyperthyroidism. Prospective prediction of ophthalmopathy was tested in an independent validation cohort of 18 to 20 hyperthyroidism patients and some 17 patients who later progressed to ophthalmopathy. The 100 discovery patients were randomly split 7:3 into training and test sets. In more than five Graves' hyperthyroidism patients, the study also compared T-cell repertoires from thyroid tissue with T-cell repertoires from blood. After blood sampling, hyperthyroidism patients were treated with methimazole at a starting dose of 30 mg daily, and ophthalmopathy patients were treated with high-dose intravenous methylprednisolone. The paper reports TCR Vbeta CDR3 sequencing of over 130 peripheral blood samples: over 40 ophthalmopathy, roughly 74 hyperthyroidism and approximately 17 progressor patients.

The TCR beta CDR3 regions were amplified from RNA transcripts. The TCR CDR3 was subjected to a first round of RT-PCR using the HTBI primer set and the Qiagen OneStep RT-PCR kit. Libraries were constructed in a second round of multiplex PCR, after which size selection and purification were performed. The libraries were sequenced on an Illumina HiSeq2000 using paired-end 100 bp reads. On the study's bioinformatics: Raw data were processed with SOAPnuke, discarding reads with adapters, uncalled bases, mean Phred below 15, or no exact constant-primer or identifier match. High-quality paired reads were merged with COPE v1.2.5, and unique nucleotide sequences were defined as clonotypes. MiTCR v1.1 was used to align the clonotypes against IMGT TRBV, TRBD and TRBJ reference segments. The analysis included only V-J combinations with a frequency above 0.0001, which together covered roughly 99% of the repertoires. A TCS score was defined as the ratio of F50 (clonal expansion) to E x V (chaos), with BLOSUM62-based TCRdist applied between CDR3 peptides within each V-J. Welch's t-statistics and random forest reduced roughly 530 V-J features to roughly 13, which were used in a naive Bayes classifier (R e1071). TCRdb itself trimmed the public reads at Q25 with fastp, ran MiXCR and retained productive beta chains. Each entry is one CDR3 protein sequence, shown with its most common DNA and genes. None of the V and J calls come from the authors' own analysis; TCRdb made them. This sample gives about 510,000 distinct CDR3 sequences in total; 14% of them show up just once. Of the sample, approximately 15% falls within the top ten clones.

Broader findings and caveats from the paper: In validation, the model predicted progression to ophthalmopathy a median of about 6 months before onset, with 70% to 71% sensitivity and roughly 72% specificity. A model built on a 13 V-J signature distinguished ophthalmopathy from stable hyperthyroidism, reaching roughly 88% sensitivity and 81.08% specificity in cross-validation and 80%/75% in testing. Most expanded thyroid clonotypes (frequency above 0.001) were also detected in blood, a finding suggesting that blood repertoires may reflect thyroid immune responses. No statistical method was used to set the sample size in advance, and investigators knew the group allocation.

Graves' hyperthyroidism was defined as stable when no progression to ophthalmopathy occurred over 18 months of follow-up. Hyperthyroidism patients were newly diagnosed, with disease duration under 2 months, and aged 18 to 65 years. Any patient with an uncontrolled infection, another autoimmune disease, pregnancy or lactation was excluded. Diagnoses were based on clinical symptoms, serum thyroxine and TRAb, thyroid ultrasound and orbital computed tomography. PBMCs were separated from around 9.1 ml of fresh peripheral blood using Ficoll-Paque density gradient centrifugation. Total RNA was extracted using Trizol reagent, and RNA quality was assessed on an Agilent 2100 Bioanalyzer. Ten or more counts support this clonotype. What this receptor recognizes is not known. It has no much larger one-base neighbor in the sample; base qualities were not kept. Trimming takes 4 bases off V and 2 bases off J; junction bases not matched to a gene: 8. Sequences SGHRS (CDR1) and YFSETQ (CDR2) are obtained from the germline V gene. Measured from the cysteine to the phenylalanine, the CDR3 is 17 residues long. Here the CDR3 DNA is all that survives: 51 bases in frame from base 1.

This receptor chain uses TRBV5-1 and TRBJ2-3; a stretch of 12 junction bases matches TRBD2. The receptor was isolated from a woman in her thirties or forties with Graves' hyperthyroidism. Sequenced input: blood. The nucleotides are TGCGCCAGCAGCCCCATAGGACTAGCGGGACCCACAGATACGCAGTATTTT. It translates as CASSPIGLAGPTDTQYF.